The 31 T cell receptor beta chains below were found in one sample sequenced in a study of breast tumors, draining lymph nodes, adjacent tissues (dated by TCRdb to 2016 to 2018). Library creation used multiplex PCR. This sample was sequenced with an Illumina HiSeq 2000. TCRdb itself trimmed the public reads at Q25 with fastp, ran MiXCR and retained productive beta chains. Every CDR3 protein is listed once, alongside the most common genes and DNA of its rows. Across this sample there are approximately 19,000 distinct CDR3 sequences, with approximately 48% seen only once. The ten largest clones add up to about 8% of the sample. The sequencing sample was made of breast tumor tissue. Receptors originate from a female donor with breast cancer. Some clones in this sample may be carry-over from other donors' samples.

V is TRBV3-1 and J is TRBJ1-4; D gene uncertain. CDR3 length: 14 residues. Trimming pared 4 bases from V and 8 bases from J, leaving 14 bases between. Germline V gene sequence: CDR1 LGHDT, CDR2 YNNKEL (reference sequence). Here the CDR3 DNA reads TGTGCCAGCAGCCGGCGAAACGAGGACGAAAAACTGTTTTTT. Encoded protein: CASSRRNEDEKLFF.

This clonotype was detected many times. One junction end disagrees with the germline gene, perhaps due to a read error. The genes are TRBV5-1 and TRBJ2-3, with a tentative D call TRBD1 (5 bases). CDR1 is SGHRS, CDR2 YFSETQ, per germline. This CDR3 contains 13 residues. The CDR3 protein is CASTKQYTGTQYF. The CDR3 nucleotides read TGCGCCAGCACAAAACAATACACAGGTACGCAGTATTTT.

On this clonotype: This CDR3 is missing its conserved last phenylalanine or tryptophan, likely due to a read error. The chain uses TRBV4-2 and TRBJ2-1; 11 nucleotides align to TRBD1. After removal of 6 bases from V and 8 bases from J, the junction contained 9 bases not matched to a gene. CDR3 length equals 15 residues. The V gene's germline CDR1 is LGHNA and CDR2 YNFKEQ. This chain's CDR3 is CASRARDRGGDEQFS. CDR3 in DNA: TGTGCCAGCAGAGCGCGGGACAGGGGGGGGGATGAGCAGTTCTCC.

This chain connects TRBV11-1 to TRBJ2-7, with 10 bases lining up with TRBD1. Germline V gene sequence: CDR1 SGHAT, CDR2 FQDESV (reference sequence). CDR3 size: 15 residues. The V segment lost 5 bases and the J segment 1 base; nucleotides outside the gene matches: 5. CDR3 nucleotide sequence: TGTGCCAGCAGCGGACCGGGACAGGGGTCCTACGAGCAGTACTTC. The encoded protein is CASSGPGQGSYEQYF.

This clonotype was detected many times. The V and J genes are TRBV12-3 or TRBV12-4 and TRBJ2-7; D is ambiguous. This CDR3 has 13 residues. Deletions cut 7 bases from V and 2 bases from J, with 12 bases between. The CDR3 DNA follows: TGTGCCAGCACTATCTCCCAGACCTACGAGCAGTACTTC. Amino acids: CASTISQTYEQYF.

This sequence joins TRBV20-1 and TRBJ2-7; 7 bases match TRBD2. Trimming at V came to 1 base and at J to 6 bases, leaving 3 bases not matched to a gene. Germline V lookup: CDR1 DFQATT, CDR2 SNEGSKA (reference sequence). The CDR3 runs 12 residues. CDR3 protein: CSARASGGEQYF. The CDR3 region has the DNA TGCAGTGCTAGAGCCTCGGGAGGCGAGCAGTACTTC.

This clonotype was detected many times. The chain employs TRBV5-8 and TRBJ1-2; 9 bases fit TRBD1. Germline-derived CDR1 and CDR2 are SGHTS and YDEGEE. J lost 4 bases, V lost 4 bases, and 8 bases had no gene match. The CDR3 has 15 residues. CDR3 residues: CASSPGQGVSYGYTF. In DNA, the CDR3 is TGTGCCAGCAGCCCGGGACAGGGAGTCAGCTATGGCTACACCTTC. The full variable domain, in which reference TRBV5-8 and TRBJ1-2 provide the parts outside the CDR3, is EAGVTQSPTHLIKTRGQQATLRCSPISGHTSVYWYQQALGLGLQFLLWYDEGEERNRGNFPPRFSGRQFPNYSSELNVNALELEDSALYLCASSPGQGVSYGYTFGSGTRLTVV.

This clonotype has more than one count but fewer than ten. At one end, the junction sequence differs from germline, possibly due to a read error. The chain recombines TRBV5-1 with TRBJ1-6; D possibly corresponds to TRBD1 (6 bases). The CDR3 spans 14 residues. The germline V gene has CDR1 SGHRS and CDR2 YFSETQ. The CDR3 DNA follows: TGCGCCAGCTCTCACGGGGGGCAAAATTCCCCCCTCCACTTT. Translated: CASSHGGQNSPLHF.

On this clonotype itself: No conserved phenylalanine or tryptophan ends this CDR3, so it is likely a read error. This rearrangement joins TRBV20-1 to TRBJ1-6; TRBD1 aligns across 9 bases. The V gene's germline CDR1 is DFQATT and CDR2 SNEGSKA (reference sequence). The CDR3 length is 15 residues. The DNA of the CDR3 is TGCAGTGCTCCTACAGGGGGCACTTATACTTCACCCCTCCACTTA. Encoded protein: CSAPTGGTYTSPLHL.

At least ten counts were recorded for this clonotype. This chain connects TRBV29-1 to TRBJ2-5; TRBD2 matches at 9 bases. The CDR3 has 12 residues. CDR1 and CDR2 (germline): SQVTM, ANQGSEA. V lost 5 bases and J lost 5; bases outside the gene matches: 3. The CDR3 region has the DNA TGCAGCGTTACTAGCGGGTTTGAGACCCAGTACTTC. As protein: CSVTSGFETQYF. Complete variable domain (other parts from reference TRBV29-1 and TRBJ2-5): SAVISQKPSRDICQRGTSLTIQCQVDSQVTMMFWYRQQPGQSLTLIATANQGSEATYESGFVIDKFPISRPNLTFSTLTVSNMSPEDSSIYLCSVTSGFETQYFGPGTRLLVL.

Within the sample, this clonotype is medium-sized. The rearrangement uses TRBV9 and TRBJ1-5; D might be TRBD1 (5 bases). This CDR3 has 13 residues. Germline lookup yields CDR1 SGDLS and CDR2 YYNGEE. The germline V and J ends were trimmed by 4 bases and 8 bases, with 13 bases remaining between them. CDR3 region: CASSPDSFKPQHF. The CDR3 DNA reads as TGTGCCAGCAGCCCCGACAGTTTCAAGCCCCAGCATTTT.

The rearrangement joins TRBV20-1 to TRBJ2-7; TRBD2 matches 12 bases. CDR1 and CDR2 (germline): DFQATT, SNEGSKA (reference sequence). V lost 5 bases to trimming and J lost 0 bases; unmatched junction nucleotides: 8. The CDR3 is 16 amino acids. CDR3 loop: CSARTSGTLSSYEQYF. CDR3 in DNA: TGCAGTGCTCGGACTAGCGGGACCTTAAGCTCCTACGAGCAGTACTTC.

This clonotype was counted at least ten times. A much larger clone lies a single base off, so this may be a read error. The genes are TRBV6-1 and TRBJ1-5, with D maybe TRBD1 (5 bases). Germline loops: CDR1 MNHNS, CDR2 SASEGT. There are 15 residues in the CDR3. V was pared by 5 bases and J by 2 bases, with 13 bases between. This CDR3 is CASSPPGGGNQPQHF. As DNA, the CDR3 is TGTGCCAGCAGTCCGCCCGGAGGGGGCAATCAGCCCCAGCATTTT.

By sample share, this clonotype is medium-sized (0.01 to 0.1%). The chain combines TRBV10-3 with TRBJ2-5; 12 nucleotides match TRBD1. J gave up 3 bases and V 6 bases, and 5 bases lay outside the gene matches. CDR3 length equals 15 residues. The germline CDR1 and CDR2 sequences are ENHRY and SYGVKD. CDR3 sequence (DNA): TGTGCCATCAGCCGGGACAGGGGGCTGGAAGAGACCCAGTACTTC. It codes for CAISRDRGLEETQYF.

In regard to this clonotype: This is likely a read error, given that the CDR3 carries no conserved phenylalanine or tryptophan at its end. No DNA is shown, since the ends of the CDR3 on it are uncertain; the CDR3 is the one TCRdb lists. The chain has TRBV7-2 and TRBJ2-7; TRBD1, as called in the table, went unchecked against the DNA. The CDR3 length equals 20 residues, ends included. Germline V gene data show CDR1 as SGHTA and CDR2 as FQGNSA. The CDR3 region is CASSFYICSAPWRSSYEQYL.

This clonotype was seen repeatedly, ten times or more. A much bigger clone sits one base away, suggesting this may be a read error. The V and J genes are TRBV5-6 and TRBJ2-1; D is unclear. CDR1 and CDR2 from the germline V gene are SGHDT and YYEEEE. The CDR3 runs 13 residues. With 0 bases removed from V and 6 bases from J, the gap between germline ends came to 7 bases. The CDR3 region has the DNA TGTGCCAGCAGCTTGGGTACCTCCAATGAGCAGTTCTTC. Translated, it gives CASSLGTSNEQFF. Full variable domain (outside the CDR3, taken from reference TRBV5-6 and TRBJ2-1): DAGVTQSPTHLIKTRGQQVTLRCSPKSGHDTVSWYQQALGQGPQFIFQYYEEEERQRGNFPDRFSGHQFPNYSSELNVNALLLGDSALYLCASSLGTSNEQFFGPGTRLTVL.

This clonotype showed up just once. The CDR3 region has the DNA TGTGCCAGCAGCTTAACTAGCGGAGCCTACAATGAGCAGTTCTTC. Translating gives CASSLTSGAYNEQFF. The chain has TRBV7-3 and TRBJ2-1; D is perhaps TRBD2 (6 bases). The CDR3 consists of 15 residues. Between the trimmed V and J ends, which lost 0 bases and 2 bases, there was a span of 8 bases. Germline V gives CDR1 SGHTA, CDR2 FQGTGA.

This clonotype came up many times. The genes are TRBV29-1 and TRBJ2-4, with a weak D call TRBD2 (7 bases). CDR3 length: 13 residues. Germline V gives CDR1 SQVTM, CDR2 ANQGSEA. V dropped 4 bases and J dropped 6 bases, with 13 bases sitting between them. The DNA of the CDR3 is TGCAGCGTTGTGGCGGGGGCGGGAAACATTCAGTACTTC. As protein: CSVVAGAGNIQYF.

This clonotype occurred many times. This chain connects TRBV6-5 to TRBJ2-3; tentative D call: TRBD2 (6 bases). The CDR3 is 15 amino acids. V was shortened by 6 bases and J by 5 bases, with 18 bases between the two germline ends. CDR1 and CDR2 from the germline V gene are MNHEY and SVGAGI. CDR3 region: CASSLGEGLGDTQYF. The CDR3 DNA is TGTGCCAGCAGCCTAGGAGAGGGACTGGGAGATACGCAGTATTTT.

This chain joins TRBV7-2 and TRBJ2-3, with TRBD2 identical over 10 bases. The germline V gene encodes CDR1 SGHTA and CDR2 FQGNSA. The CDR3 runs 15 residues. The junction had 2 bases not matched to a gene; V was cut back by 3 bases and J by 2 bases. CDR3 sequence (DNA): TGTGCCAGCAGCTTTCTAGCGGGAGACACAGATACGCAGTATTTT. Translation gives CASSFLAGDTDTQYF. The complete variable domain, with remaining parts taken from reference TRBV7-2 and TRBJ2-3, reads GAGVSQSPSNKVTEKGKDVELRCDPISGHTALYWYRQSLGQGLEFLIYFQGNSAPDKSGLPSDRFSAERTGGSVSTLTIQRTQQEDSAVYLCASSFLAGDTDTQYFGPGTRLTVL.

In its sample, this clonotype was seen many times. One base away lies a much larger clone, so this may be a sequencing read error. For the CDR3, the DNA is TGTGCCAGCAGCTTAGGCCCGGCGGCAGCCGGGTCCTACAATGAGCAGTTCTTC. This sequence encodes CASSLGPAAAGSYNEQFF. This chain connects TRBV11-3 to TRBJ2-1; no clear D gene. The CDR3 loop spans 18 amino acids. V was trimmed by 1 base and J by 1 base, leaving 17 bases between them. Germline CDR1 and CDR2: SGHNT and YENEEA.

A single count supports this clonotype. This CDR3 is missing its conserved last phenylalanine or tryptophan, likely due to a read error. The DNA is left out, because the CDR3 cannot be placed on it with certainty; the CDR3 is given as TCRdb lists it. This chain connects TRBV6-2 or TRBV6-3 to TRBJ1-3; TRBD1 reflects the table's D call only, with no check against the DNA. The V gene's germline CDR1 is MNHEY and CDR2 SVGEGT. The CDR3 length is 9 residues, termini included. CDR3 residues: CASSVERVP.

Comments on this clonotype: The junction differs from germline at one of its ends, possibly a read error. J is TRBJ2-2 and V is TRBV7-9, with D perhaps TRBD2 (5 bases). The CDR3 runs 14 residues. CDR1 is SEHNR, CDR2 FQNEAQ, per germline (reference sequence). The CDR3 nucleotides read TGTGCCAGCAGCTTCGCCATAAGCACCGGGGAGCTGTCTTTT. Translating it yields CASSFAISTGELSF.

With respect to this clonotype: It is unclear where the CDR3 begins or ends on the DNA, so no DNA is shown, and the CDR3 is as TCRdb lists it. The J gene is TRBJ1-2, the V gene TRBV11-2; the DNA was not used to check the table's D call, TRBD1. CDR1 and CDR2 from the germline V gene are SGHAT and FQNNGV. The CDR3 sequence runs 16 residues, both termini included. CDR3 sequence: CASSLRDRVQYFGYTF.

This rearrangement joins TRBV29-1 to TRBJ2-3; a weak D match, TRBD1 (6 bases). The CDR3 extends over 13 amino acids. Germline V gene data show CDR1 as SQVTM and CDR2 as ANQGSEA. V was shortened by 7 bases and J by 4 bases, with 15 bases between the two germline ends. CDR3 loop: CSARAGVSDTQYF. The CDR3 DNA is TGCAGCGCCCGGGCAGGGGTCTCAGATACGCAGTATTTT.

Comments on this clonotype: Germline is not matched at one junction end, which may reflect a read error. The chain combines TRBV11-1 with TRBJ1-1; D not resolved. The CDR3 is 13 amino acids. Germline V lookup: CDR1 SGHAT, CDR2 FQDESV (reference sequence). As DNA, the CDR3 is TGCGCCAGCAGCCCTCAGAGGAACATTGAAGCTTTCTTT. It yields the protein CASSPQRNIEAFF.

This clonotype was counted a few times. CDR3 sequence reads: CSANRVDKTQYF. Here the CDR3 DNA reads TGCAGTGCTAACAGGGTCGATAAGACCCAGTACTTC. The chain uses TRBV20-1 and TRBJ2-5, with a weak D call TRBD1 (6 bases). CDR1 DFQATT and CDR2 SNEGSKA come from the germline V gene (reference sequence). Trimming stripped 4 bases from V and 6 bases from J, with 12 bases between. CDR3 length: 12 residues.

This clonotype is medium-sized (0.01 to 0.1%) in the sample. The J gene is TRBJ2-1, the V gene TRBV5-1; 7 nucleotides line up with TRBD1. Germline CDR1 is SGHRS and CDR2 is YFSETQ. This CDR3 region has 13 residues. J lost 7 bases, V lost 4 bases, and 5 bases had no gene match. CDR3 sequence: CASSIGTANEQFF. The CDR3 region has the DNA TGCGCCAGCAGCATAGGGACAGCAAATGAGCAGTTCTTC.

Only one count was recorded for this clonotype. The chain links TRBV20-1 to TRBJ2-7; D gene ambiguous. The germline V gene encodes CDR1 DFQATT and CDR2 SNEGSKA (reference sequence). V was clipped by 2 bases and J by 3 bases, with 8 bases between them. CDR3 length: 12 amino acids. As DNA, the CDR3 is TGCAGTGCTAGACGCGAAATCTACGAGCAGTACTTC. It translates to CSARREIYEQYF.

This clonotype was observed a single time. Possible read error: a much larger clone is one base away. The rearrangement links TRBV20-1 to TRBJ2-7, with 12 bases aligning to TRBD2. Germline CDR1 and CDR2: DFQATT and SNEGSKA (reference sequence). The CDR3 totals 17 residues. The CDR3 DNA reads TGCAGTGCTAGGGGTCTAGCGGGAGGGGTGGAGTCCTACGAGCGGTACTTC. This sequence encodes CSARGLAGGVESYERYF.

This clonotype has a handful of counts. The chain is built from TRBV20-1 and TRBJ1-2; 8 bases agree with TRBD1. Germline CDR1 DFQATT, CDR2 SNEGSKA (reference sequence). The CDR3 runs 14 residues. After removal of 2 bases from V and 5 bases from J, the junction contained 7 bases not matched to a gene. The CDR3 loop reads CSARSFQGAYGYTF. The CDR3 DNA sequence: TGCAGTGCTAGATCGTTCCAGGGGGCTTATGGCTACACCTTC.